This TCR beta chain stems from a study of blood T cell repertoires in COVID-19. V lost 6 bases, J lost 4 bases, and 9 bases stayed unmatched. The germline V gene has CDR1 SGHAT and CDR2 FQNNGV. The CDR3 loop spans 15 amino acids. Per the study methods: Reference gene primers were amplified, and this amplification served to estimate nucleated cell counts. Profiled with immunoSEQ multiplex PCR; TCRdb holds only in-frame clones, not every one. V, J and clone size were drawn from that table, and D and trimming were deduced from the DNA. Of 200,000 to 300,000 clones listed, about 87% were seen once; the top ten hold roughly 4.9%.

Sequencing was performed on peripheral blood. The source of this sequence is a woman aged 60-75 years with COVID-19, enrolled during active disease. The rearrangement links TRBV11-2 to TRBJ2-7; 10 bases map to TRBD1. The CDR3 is CASRPGGQGRYEQYF. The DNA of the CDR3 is TGTGCCAGCAGACCTGGGGGACAGGGGAGATACGAGCAGTACTTC.